These 22 T cell receptor beta chains came from one sample sequenced in a study of blood T cell repertoires in COVID-19. The repertoire was sequenced with immunoSEQ multiplex PCR; TCRdb's copy has only in-frame clones and lacks some. The sample has 300,000 to 350,000 clones, around 85% seen once. The source material was PBMCs or T cells enriched from blood (not recorded which). The receptors come from a man younger than 45 who had recovered from COVID-19.

The chain is built from TRBV24-1 and TRBJ2-3; TRBD1 agrees at 9 bases. The CDR3 sequence is 15 residues long. Germline CDR1 is KGHDR and CDR2 is SFDVKD. The trim removed 4 bases at V and 2 bases at J, leaving 3 bases unmatched. The CDR3 loop reads CATSDRDRDTDTQYF. The DNA for the CDR3 is TGTGCCACCAGTGACCGGGACAGGGACACAGATACGCAGTATTTT.

The chain carries TRBV10-2 and TRBJ2-2; 11 bases match TRBD2. The CDR3 consists of 16 residues. Germline V gene lookup returns CDR1 WSHSY and CDR2 SAAADI. V lost 5 bases and J lost 4; bases outside the gene matches: 6. For the CDR3, the DNA is TGCGCCAGCAGTCTTACCCTAGCGGGGGGCACCGGGGAGCTGTTTTTT. This gives the protein CASSLTLAGGTGELFF.

V gene TRBV7-9 combines with J gene TRBJ2-2, with D possibly TRBD2 on 5 matching bases. The V gene's germline CDR1 is SEHNR and CDR2 FQNEAQ (reference sequence). This CDR3 comprises 15 residues. Deletions cut 5 bases from V and 6 bases from J, with 16 bases between. The DNA of the CDR3 is TGTGCCAGCAGCCGACTACTAGTGAAGGCCGGGGAGCTGTTTTTT. Its translation is CASSRLLVKAGELFF.

The V call is TRBV3-1 (or the pseudogene TRBV3-2), the J call TRBJ2-7; 7 bases are a match to TRBD1. The CDR3 spans 15 residues. Trimming removed 4 bases from V and 1 base from J; junction bases left unmatched: 7. From germline, CDR1 is LGHDT and CDR2 YNNKEL (reference sequence). The CDR3 sequence: CASSPTPGGSYEQYF. CDR3 nucleotide sequence: TGTGCCAGCAGCCCCACCCCAGGGGGATCCTACGAGCAGTACTTC.

This chain connects TRBV5-8 to TRBJ1-3; tentatively, D is TRBD1 (6 bases). Germline V gives CDR1 SGHTS, CDR2 YDEGEE. The V gene lost 2 bases and the J gene lost 0 bases, with 9 bases spanning the gap. CDR3 size: 15 residues. The DNA for the CDR3 is TGTGCCAGCAGCTTCAGGGGAAACTCTGGAAACACCATATATTTT. It codes for CASSFRGNSGNTIYF. Drawing the rest from reference TRBV5-8 and TRBJ1-3, the complete variable domain is EAGVTQSPTHLIKTRGQQATLRCSPISGHTSVYWYQQALGLGLQFLLWYDEGEERNRGNFPPRFSGRQFPNYSSELNVNALELEDSALYLCASSFRGNSGNTIYFGEGSWLTVV.

This chain joins TRBV29-1 and TRBJ1-2, with D unclear. CDR1 is SQVTM, CDR2 ANQGSEA, per germline. The CDR3 spans 14 residues. V was clipped by 5 bases and J by 0 bases, with 13 bases between them. As DNA, the CDR3 is TGCAGCGTTAAAGGGTATGAGTCTAACTATGGCTACACCTTC. This encodes CSVKGYESNYGYTF.

This chain connects TRBV19 to TRBJ1-2; 11 bases are shared with TRBD1. The CDR3 is made up of 14 amino acids. The V gene end was trimmed by 5 bases and the J gene end by 8 bases; junction bases not matched to a gene: 7. Germline V gene sequence: CDR1 LNHDA, CDR2 SQIVND (reference sequence). CDR3 nucleotide sequence: TGTGCCAGTAGTCCTGGGACAGGGGGTAGAGGCTACACCTTC. This gives the protein CASSPGTGGRGYTF.

This clone was counted between two and nine times. The rearrangement links TRBV6-5 to TRBJ2-7; TRBD1 agrees at 9 bases. Trimming at V came to 5 bases and at J to 5 bases, leaving 4 bases not matched to a gene. Germline loops: CDR1 MNHEY, CDR2 SVGAGI. This CDR3 region has 13 residues. CDR3 DNA sequence: TGTGCCAGCAGTCGCCGGACAGGGGACGAGCAGTACTTC. Translation gives CASSRRTGDEQYF.

This clone was seen just once. The rearrangement uses TRBV24-1 and TRBJ1-2, with D hard to call. Trimming took off 6 bases at V and 1 base at J, with 5 bases between the two ends. The CDR3 runs to 12 residues. Germline CDR1 and CDR2: KGHDR and SFDVKD. The CDR3 DNA is TGTGCCACCAGTAAGCATAACTATGGCTACACCTTC. Protein product: CATSKHNYGYTF.

The chain combines TRBV6-5 with TRBJ2-7, with D perhaps matching TRBD2 (6 bases). This CDR3 has 13 amino acids. Deletions cut 2 bases from V and 4 bases from J, with 9 bases between. Germline lookup yields CDR1 MNHEY and CDR2 SVGAGI. Here the CDR3 DNA reads TGTGCCAGCAGTTACGCGGGGCATTACGAGCAGTACTTC. Residues: CASSYAGHYEQYF.

This clone was seen a few times. The V and J genes are TRBV7-6 and TRBJ1-1; D might be TRBD1 (6 bases). The CDR3 extends over 15 amino acids. V lost 5 bases to trimming and J lost 1 base, with 14 bases between them. Germline V gene data show CDR1 as SGHVS and CDR2 as FNYEAQ. DNA of the CDR3: TGTGCCAGCAGCGGAGGTAAACAGGGGAACACTGAAGCTTTCTTT. This gives the protein CASSGGKQGNTEAFF.

This chain joins TRBV5-4 and TRBJ1-2; 7 bases map to TRBD1. Looked up from germline, CDR1 is SGHNT and CDR2 is YYREEE (reference sequence). This CDR3 contains 15 residues. After removal of 4 bases from V and 0 bases from J, the junction contained 6 bases not matched to a gene. The CDR3, as DNA: TGTGCCAGCAGCCCTGTTACAGGGGCTAACTATGGCTACACCTTC. Protein: CASSPVTGANYGYTF.

The count of this clone is one. CDR3 loop: CASSLVRFLYTF. In nucleotides, the CDR3 is TGTGCCAGCAGCTTAGTTCGGTTCCTATACACCTTC. This chain uses TRBV7-2 with TRBJ1-2; D is uncertain. Trimming took 1 base from V and 11 from J, leaving 11 bases between them. The germline CDR1 and CDR2 sequences are SGHTA and FQGNSA. This CDR3 is 12 amino acids long.

The DNA for the CDR3 is TGCGCCAGCAGCGGCGGGGCTAACCTAGAGACCCAGTACTTC. It translates to CASSGGANLETQYF. V usage is TRBV5-1 and J usage is TRBJ2-5, with a possible D match to TRBD2 (6 bases). The CDR3 is made up of 14 amino acids. Trimming stripped 4 bases from V and 4 bases from J, with 14 bases between. Germline lookup yields CDR1 SGHRS and CDR2 YFSETQ.

As concerns this clone: Other DNA sequences of this sample code for an identical CDR3. This sequence joins TRBV5-4 and TRBJ2-1; TRBD1 might be the D (6 bases). The CDR3 contains 15 residues. Germline V lookup: CDR1 SGHNT, CDR2 YYREEE (reference sequence). Deletions cut 4 bases from V and 0 bases from J, with 11 bases between. In DNA, the CDR3 is TGTGCCAGCAGCCGAGACAGGAGCTCCTACAATGAGCAGTTCTTC. It codes for CASSRDRSSYNEQFF.

The chain links TRBV6-2 or TRBV6-3 to TRBJ2-5; TRBD2 aligns across 10 bases. Germline values: CDR1 MNHEY, CDR2 SVGEGT. With V trimmed by 4 bases and J by 4 bases, 6 bases remained unmatched. CDR3 size: 15 residues. The CDR3 DNA sequence: TGTGCCAGCAGTTGGGTAGCGGGGGGAACAGAGACCCAGTACTTC. Its protein product is CASSWVAGGTETQYF.

This chain links TRBV9 with TRBJ2-7; D gene uncertain. From germline, CDR1 is SGDLS and CDR2 YYNGEE. Trimming cost V 4 bases and J 0 bases, with 17 bases left between them. This CDR3 region has 16 residues. The CDR3 DNA reads as TGTGCCAGCAGCCCCTATATAAGTTCCACCTCCTACGAGCAGTACTTC. Protein: CASSPYISSTSYEQYF.

This sequence joins TRBV30 and TRBJ1-5; possibly TRBD1 for D (5 bases). Germline lookup yields CDR1 GTSNPN and CDR2 SVGIG (reference sequence). V lost 1 base and J 0 bases, leaving 7 bases between the germline ends. The CDR3 extends over 14 amino acids. This chain's CDR3 is CAWSAGNSNQPQHF. For the CDR3, the DNA is TGTGCCTGGAGTGCAGGGAATAGCAATCAGCCCCAGCATTTT.

V is TRBV2 and J is TRBJ1-6; D call uncertain. Trimming took off 6 bases at V and 0 bases at J, with 9 bases between the two ends. Germline assignment: CDR1 SNHLY and CDR2 FYNNEI. The CDR3 length is 15 residues. This chain's CDR3 is CASRGTVSYNSPLHF. CDR3 in DNA: TGTGCCAGCAGGGGTACAGTCTCCTATAATTCACCCCTCCACTTT.

The V call is TRBV5-1, the J call TRBJ2-3, with D perhaps matching TRBD1 (5 bases). The CDR3 is 15 amino acids. The ends were cut back, 4 bases at V and 2 bases at J, with 14 bases in the middle. Per the germline V gene, CDR1 is SGHRS and CDR2 is YFSETQ. The CDR3 is CASSQTATNTDTQYF. CDR3 DNA sequence: TGCGCCAGCAGCCAGACAGCTACAAACACAGATACGCAGTATTTT.

This clone showed up just a few times. V is TRBV2 and J is TRBJ2-2; perhaps TRBD2 as D (5 bases). CDR1 and CDR2 from the germline V gene are SNHLY and FYNNEI. The V end lost 5 bases, the J end lost 7 bases, and 11 bases lay between the germline ends. The CDR3 length is 13 residues. In DNA form, the CDR3 reads TGTGCCAGCAGTAGGCGAGGGAGCGGGGAGCTGTTTTTT. Amino acid sequence: CASSRRGSGELFF.

This clone was seen many times. The gene calls are TRBV6-4 and TRBJ2-1; 9 positions match TRBD2. The CDR3 sequence is 15 residues long. Germline-derived CDR1 and CDR2 are MRHNA and SNTAGT. J lost 6 bases, V lost 2 bases, and 5 bases had no gene match. CDR3 in DNA: TGTGCCAGCAGTGACGCAGCGGGGGGACTCAATGAGCAGTTCTTC. It codes for CASSDAAGGLNEQFF.